This is a list of T cell receptor beta chains from one sample in a study of beta chain features in type 1 diabetes. TCRdb's copy holds only in-frame clones and misses some; the assay was immunoSEQ multiplex PCR. The table records approximately 26,000 clones, less than 70% of them present only once. Sequencing was carried out using Tregs from blood. These receptors were collected from a woman under 40 with type 1 diabetes. The CDR3 runs from the conserved cysteine through the conserved F or W. The D gene is left open where the match is weak. Part of the rows lack a size; the others show once, few, many or a class for expanded clones.

V	J	size	D	length	CDR3	DNA
TRBV5-4	TRBJ2-5	NA	TRBD2	17	CASSFPSGRGGVQTQYF	TGTGCCAGCAGCTTCCCTAGCGGGAGAGGGGGGGTACAGACCCAGTACTTC
TRBV29-1	TRBJ1-1	NA	NA	14	CSVVPKDMNTEAFF	TGCAGCGTTGTTCCCAAGGACATGAACACTGAAGCTTTCTTT
TRBV10-3	TRBJ2-7	once	NA	12	CAISTASYEQYF	TGTGCCATCAGTACAGCTTCCTACGAGCAGTACTTC
TRBV4-1	TRBJ1-1	NA	NA	13	CASSQDRNTEAFF	TGCGCCAGCAGCCAAGACAGGAACACTGAAGCTTTCTTT
TRBV5-4	TRBJ2-7	NA	TRBD1	14	CASADRGSSYEQYF	TGTGCCAGCGCGGACAGGGGGAGCTCCTACGAGCAGTACTTC
TRBV5-1	TRBJ2-5	NA	NA	13	CASSLGQQETQYF	TGCGCCAGCAGCTTGGGACAGCAAGAGACCCAGTACTTC
TRBV5-1	TRBJ2-7	few	NA	12	CASSNSPYEQYF	TGCGCCAGCAGTAACAGCCCCTACGAGCAGTACTTC
TRBV6-6	TRBJ1-3	NA	NA	15	CASSRTSSSGNTIYF	TGTGCCAGCAGCCGAACATCCAGCTCTGGAAACACCATATATTTT
TRBV5-1	TRBJ1-1	NA	TRBD1	16	CASSLAAGGAYTEAFF	TGCGCCAGCAGCTTGGCCGCAGGGGGCGCGTACACTGAAGCTTTCTTT
TRBV10-2	TRBJ2-1	NA	NA	14	CASSTNSVYNEQFF	TGCGCCAGCTCCACTAATAGCGTATACAATGAGCAGTTCTTC
TRBV9	TRBJ2-1	NA	TRBD2	14	CASTRGLADNEQFF	TGTGCCAGCACTAGAGGACTAGCGGACAATGAGCAGTTCTTC
TRBV6-1	TRBJ2-1	NA	NA	11	CASTFYNEQFF	TGTGCCAGCACTTTCTACAATGAGCAGTTCTTC